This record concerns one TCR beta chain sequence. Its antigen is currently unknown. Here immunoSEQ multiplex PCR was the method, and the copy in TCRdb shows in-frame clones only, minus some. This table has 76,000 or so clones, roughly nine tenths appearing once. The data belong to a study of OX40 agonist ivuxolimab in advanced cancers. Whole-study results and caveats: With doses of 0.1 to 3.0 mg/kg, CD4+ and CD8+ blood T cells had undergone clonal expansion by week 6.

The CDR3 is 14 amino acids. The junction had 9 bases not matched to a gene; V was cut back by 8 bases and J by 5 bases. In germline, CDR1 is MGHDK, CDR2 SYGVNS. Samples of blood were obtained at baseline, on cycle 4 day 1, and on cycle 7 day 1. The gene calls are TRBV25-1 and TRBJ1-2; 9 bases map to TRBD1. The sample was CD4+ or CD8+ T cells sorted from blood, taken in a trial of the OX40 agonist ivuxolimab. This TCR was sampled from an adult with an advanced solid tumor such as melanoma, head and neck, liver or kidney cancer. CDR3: CASSRDRASYGYTF. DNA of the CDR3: TGTGCCAGCTCCCGGGACAGGGCTTCTTATGGCTACACCTTC.